This T cell receptor (beta chain) was recovered during a study (dated by TCRdb to the mid-2010s). The CDR3, cysteine through phenylalanine, is 15 amino acids long. Just CDR3 DNA is preserved here, 45 bases in frame from base 1. V loses 5 bases at its end and J loses 1 base; junction bases beyond the gene matches: 6. According to the germline V gene, CDR1 reads SGHTA and CDR2 reads FQGNSA. Library construction relied on RT-PCR. Sequenced using an Illumina MiSeq. TCRdb reanalyzed the raw reads on its own, using fastp at Q25 for trimming and MiXCR for clone calling, and kept in-frame beta chains. Rows with one shared CDR3 protein collapse into an entry with the most common genes and DNA. Across this sample there are about 680,000 distinct CDR3 sequences, with around 14% seen only once. The ten largest clones capture 3% to 4.5% of the sample. This clonotype was counted between two and nine times. It has no known antigen specificity. One base away there is no much larger clone; base qualities are not given.

The receptor was isolated from a female donor in good health, serving as a healthy control. Sequencing was done on a sample of memory CD4+ T cells from blood. The rearranged segments are TRBV7-2 and TRBJ1-1, and 8 junctional nucleotides match TRBD1. The CDR3 sequence is CASSLPDRANTEAFF. The DNA reads as follows: TGTGCCAGCAGCCTTCCGGACAGGGCGAACACTGAAGCTTTCTTT.